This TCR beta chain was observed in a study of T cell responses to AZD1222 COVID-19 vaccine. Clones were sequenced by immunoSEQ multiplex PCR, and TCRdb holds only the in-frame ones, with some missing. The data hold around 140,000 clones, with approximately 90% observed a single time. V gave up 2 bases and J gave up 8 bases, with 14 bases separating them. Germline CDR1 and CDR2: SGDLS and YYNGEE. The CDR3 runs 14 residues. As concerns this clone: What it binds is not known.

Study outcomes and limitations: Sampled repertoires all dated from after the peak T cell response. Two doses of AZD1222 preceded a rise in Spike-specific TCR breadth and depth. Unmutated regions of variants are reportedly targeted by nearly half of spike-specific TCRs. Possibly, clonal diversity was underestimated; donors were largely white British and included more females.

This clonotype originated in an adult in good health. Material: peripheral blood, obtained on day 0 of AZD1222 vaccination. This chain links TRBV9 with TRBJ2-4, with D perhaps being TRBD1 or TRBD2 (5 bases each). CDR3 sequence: CASSVGTHHDIQYF. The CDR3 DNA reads TGTGCCAGCAGCGTCGGGACCCATCATGACATTCAGTACTTC.